These 3 T cell receptor beta chains share one sample of origin, sequenced in a study of identical twins. Each CDR3 protein is one row after TCRdb ran MiXCR on the 5' RACE reads. The sample consists of 200,000 to 300,000 distinct CDR3 sequences, roughly a tenth of them appearing once. The sample comprised memory T cells sorted from blood. These receptors came from a middle-aged man in good health.

This clonotype was recorded many times. The V call is TRBV4-3, the J call TRBJ2-7; D is ambiguous. V lost 2 bases to trimming and J lost 3 bases, with 14 bases between them. The CDR3 consists of 15 residues. Germline CDR1 reads LGHNA; CDR2 reads YSLEER. CDR3 nucleotide sequence: TGCGCCAGCAGCCAAAGAATCGAACTTCACTACGAGCAGTACTTC. Protein product: CASSQRIELHYEQYF.

This clonotype was counted ten times or more. V is TRBV7-9 and J is TRBJ2-1; 7 bases agree with TRBD1. Germline V gene data show CDR1 as SEHNR and CDR2 as FQNEAQ (reference sequence). With V trimmed by 2 bases and J by 9 bases, 4 bases remained unmatched. CDR3 length: 13 residues. In DNA, the CDR3 is TGTGCCAGCAGCTTAAGGGGGCCGATTGAGCAGTTCTTC. It yields the protein CASSLRGPIEQFF.

This clonotype was seen repeatedly, ten times or more. The V gene is TRBV7-2, the J gene TRBJ2-3, with D perhaps matching TRBD2 (7 bases). V lost 5 bases and J lost 5, with 14 bases in between. The germline V gene encodes CDR1 SGHTA and CDR2 FQGNSA. The CDR3 loop spans 14 amino acids. This CDR3 reads CASSPQGRGDTQYF. CDR3 DNA sequence: TGTGCCAGCAGCCCCCAGGGGAGGGGAGATACGCAGTATTTT.